The T cell receptor beta chain under discussion was sequenced for a study of brain T cells in children with intractable seizures. General study findings and limits: Patients' HCMV serostatus was unknown; virus specificity rests on CDR3 similarity alone.

Germline CDR1 reads MDHEN; CDR2 reads SYDVKM. V was cut by 3 bases and J by 0 bases, with 7 bases left in between. This CDR3 has 14 residues. Comments on this clone: Its target is not known.

Assay used: immunoSEQ multiplex PCR; TCRdb lists only in-frame clones, some missing. The data show fewer than 80,000 clones, with 95% to 96% seen just once and more than 0.35% held by the top ten. Sequencing was limited to surgery cases with top T cell transcript signatures in brain tissue. The sample here was peripheral blood, taken at surgery. The sequence was obtained from a boy in the first two years of life with focal cortical dysplasia and intractable seizures. The chain couples TRBV28 to TRBJ2-3, with D possibly matching TRBD1 (6 bases). The DNA for the CDR3 is TGTGCCAGCAGTTTGACAGGAAGCACAGATACGCAGTATTTT. Translated: CASSLTGSTDTQYF.